Shown below are 4 T cell receptor beta chains from a single sample sequenced in a study of blood T cell repertoires in COVID-19. Method: immunoSEQ multiplex PCR; TCRdb's copy keeps in-frame clones and lacks some. The table has fewer than 50,000 clones, 84% seen once; the top ten hold 1.5% to 2%. The sample consisted of peripheral blood. The receptors come from a man in his fifties or sixties with COVID-19, enrolled during active disease.

A single count supports this clone. This rearrangement joins TRBV5-4 to TRBJ1-2; TRBD1 agrees at 8 bases. This CDR3 is built from 14 residues. V lost 1 base, J lost 7 bases, and 6 bases stayed unmatched. Germline lookup yields CDR1 SGHNT and CDR2 YYREEE (reference sequence). This CDR3 reads CASSLTTGDGGYTF. In DNA, the CDR3 is TGTGCCAGCAGCTTGACGACAGGGGATGGTGGCTACACCTTC.

V and J are TRBV9 and TRBJ2-2, with 10 bases fitting TRBD1. The CDR3 length is 16 residues. With V trimmed by 4 bases and J by 4 bases, 7 bases remained unmatched. Germline V CDR1 and CDR2: SGDLS, YYNGEE. CDR3 bases: TGTGCCAGCAGCTTTCGACAGGGGGCATCCACCGGGGAGCTGTTTTTT. As protein: CASSFRQGASTGELFF.

CDR3 DNA: TGTGCCAGCAGCTTAAGGACAGGACAAGCCTACGAGCAGTACTTC. It is translated as CASSLRTGQAYEQYF. V gene TRBV9 combines with J gene TRBJ2-7; TRBD1 matches at 7 bases. Trimming took 4 bases from V and 2 from J; bases not matched to a gene: 9. The CDR3 totals 15 residues. Germline-derived CDR1 and CDR2 are SGDLS and YYNGEE.

In its sample, this clone was seen once. DNA for the CDR3: TGCGCCAGCAGCCAACTTGGCCCCCTCCACTTT. Its translation is CASSQLGPLHF. V and J are TRBV4-1 and TRBJ1-6; D is unclear. Trimming left V 2 bases short and J 13 bases short, with 6 bases between. Germline lookup yields CDR1 MGHRA and CDR2 YSYEKL. The CDR3 loop spans 11 amino acids.